The 11 T cell receptor beta chains given below trace back to one sample, sequenced in a study of blood T cells in healthy people across ages. Sample-barcoded 5' priming and a J-beta primer mix drove a second PCR of roughly 7 to 11 cycles. TCRdb passed the 5' RACE reads through MiXCR, listing each CDR3 protein once. Of 1.2 million to 1.5 million distinct CDR3 sequences listed, around 55% were seen once; the top ten hold more than 6%. The sample taken for sequencing was blood. The receptors stem from a man in his late teens or twenties in good health.

Details on this clonotype: Germline and junction disagree at one end, which may indicate a read error. This sequence joins TRBV4-1 and TRBJ2-7; D is perhaps TRBD1 (5 bases). From germline, CDR1 is MGHRA and CDR2 YSYEKL. The CDR3 length is 14 residues. The CDR3 spells CASSQEAGTYEQYF. CDR3 DNA sequence: TGTGCCAGCAGCCAAGAGGCAGGGACCTACGAGCAGTACTTC.

CDR3 loop: CASSTPDRLYEQYF. In DNA, the CDR3 is TGTGCCAGCAGTACCCCGGACAGGCTGTACGAGCAGTACTTC. The V call is TRBV6-2 or TRBV6-3, the J call TRBJ2-7, with 7 positions matching TRBD1. The CDR3 consists of 14 residues. The J segment lost 4 bases and the V segment lost 5 bases, leaving 8 bases of the junction unmatched. Germline-derived CDR1 and CDR2 are MNHEY and SVGEGT.

The sample holds one count of this clonotype. The chain combines TRBV20-1 with TRBJ1-2; D possibly corresponds to TRBD1 (5 bases). The V and J ends lost 6 bases and 3 bases respectively, with 11 bases between them. The CDR3 extends over 12 amino acids. Germline V gives CDR1 DFQATT, CDR2 SNEGSKA (reference sequence). CDR3 protein: CSAGGVDYGYTF. In DNA form, the CDR3 reads TGCAGTGCCGGAGGGGTTGACTATGGCTACACCTTC.

This chain links TRBV25-1 with TRBJ2-3, with D possibly being TRBD2 (6 bases). The CDR3 length is 15 residues. CDR1 and CDR2 (germline): MGHDK, SYGVNS. V lost 3 bases to trimming and J lost 0 bases, with 10 bases between them. CDR3 bases: TGTGCCAGCAGTGACTCGGGGACTAGCACAGATACGCAGTATTTT. Encoded protein: CASSDSGTSTDTQYF.

The rearrangement uses TRBV11-2 and TRBJ2-7; 16 bases line up with TRBD2. Trimming took 5 bases from V and 3 from J; bases not matched to a gene: 10. The CDR3 has 18 amino acids. CDR1 and CDR2 (germline): SGHAT, FQNNGV. For the CDR3, the DNA is TGTGCCAGCAGCCGCGGGACTAGCGGGGGGGCCTTCTACTACGAGCAGTACTTC. This encodes CASSRGTSGGAFYYEQYF.

The rearrangement links TRBV29-1 to TRBJ2-5, with D tentatively TRBD2 (6 bases). The CDR3 is made up of 18 amino acids. The germline V and J ends were trimmed by 2 bases and 0 bases, with 22 bases remaining between them. Germline lookup yields CDR1 SQVTM and CDR2 ANQGSEA. CDR3 nucleotides: TGCAGCGTTGAACAAACCCTCGTTGGGGGGATCTACCAAGAGACCCAGTACTTC. Translated, it gives CSVEQTLVGGIYQETQYF. The whole variable domain, remainder taken from reference TRBV29-1 and TRBJ2-5, is SAVISQKPSRDICQRGTSLTIQCQVDSQVTMMFWYRQQPGQSLTLIATANQGSEATYESGFVIDKFPISRPNLTFSTLTVSNMSPEDSSIYLCSVEQTLVGGIYQETQYFGPGTRLLVL.

The rearrangement joins TRBV4-1 to TRBJ1-2; D is unresolved. Germline V CDR1 and CDR2: MGHRA, YSYEKL. The V end was cut by 0 bases, the J end by 7 bases, with 12 bases between. The CDR3 has 14 amino acids. The CDR3 nucleotides read TGCGCCAGCAGCCAAGAGACCCCGAGTCCTGGCTACACCTTC. Amino acid sequence: CASSQETPSPGYTF.

This clonotype has more than one count but fewer than ten. The chain has TRBV7-2 and TRBJ2-5, with 10 bases that match TRBD2. The tail of the sequence fits TRBJ2-7 better, so the J call may be wrong. The V gene's germline CDR1 is SGHTA and CDR2 FQGNSA. The CDR3 is 16 amino acids. The CDR3 here is CASSLEAASGSYEQYF. For the CDR3, the DNA is TGTGCCAGCAGCTTAGAAGCGGCTAGCGGGAGCTACGAGCAGTACTTC.

This clonotype showed up just once. The chain has TRBV2 and TRBJ2-6, with D tentatively TRBD1 or TRBD2 (5 bases each). The CDR3 consists of 15 residues. V lost 7 bases and J lost 0, with 10 bases in between. Germline CDR1 and CDR2: SNHLY and FYNNEI. The chain's CDR3 is CASKKGSSGANVLTF. The CDR3 bases are TGTGCCAGCAAGAAGGGGAGCTCTGGGGCCAACGTCCTGACTTTC.

This clonotype has more than one count but fewer than ten. V is TRBV10-3 and J is TRBJ2-7; perhaps TRBD2 as D (6 bases). Between the trimmed V and J ends, which lost 8 bases and 2 bases, there was a span of 13 bases. CDR3 length: 13 residues. The germline CDR1 and CDR2 sequences are ENHRY and SYGVKD. The CDR3 nucleotides are TGTGCCATCCTGGCTAGCGCTACCTACGAGCAGTACTTC. Translating it yields CAILASATYEQYF.

The rearrangement links TRBV4-2 to TRBJ2-7; 8 bases agree with TRBD2. J lost 3 bases, V lost 3 bases, and 4 bases had no gene match. Germline-derived CDR1 and CDR2 are LGHNA and YNFKEQ. The CDR3 contains 14 residues. The CDR3 DNA reads TGTGCCAGCAGCCAGTCCGGGACTAGCTACGAGCAGTACTTC. Translating it yields CASSQSGTSYEQYF.